The TCR beta chain under discussion was sequenced for a study of low-dose radiotherapy and immunotherapy resistance in tumors. Study-wide context: Cohort 1 patients were irradiated with 0.5 Gy fractions every 2 weeks to 6.5 Gy total.

This clonotype was picked up many times. Trimming removed 0 bases at V and 7 bases at J, with 4 bases between. This CDR3 has 11 residues. The germline gives CDR1 LGHDT, CDR2 YNNKEL (reference sequence). Described time point: before trial treatment. TRAV- and TRBV-specific primers, spanning alpha and beta chains, primed first-strand cDNA. A roughly 20-cycle PCR with a constant-region primer and V-primer adapter amplified TCRs. Using its own MiXCR run on the reads, TCRdb lists one record per CDR3 protein. The table has some 39,000 distinct CDR3 sequences, roughly a third seen once. This rearrangement joins TRBV3-1 to TRBJ2-7; D call uncertain. The sample consisted of PBMCs, taken before treatment. This TCR was sampled from a male donor with gallbladder cancer. Written as DNA, the CDR3 is TGTGCCAGCAGCCAAGAAAGGGAGCAGTACTTC. Protein sequence: CASSQEREQYF.